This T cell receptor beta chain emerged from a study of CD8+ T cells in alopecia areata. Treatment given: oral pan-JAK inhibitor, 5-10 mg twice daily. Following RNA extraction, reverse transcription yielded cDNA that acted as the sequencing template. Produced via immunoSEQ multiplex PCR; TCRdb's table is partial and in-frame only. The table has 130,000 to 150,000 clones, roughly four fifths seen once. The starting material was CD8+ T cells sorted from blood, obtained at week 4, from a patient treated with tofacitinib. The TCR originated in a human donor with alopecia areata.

CDR3 protein: CASSLVTSGVNPGGELFF. The CDR3 bases are TGTGCCAGCAGTTTAGTGACTAGCGGGGTTAACCCGGGCGGGGAGCTGTTTTTT. The chain employs TRBV27 and TRBJ2-2; 11 nucleotides line up with TRBD2. Per germline, CDR1 MNHEY and CDR2 SMNVEV (reference sequence). The CDR3 spans 18 residues. The V and J ends lost 2 bases and 7 bases, in that order; junction bases with no gene match: 12.